This T cell receptor (beta chain) was documented in a study of blood T cell repertoires in COVID-19 (dated by TCRdb to about 2020). Background for the entire study: Collaborator samples came from the United States, Italy and Spain and covered acute and convalescent phases of COVID-19. The material from the prospective study consisted of cDNA or gDNA derived from T cells, B-cell-depleted T cells, or PBMCs. Deeply sampled blood TCRbeta repertoires from subjects exposed to, actively infected with, or recovered from COVID-19 were included in the dataset. A freely available public database, intended as a resource for researchers studying the immune response to SARS-CoV-2, is where the repertoires were released. Samples came from the ongoing ImmuneRACE study (first 160 participants) plus 1,254 subjects from 6 global collaborators. A de-identified subject ID, COVID-19 status, age in years and sex were almost always included in the sample metadata. Where available, HLA class I and class II types were obtained from metadata supplied by the sample provider rather than from assay-based typing.

Overall results and qualifications from the work: How much clinical and demographic metadata was included differed by source and by participant, and the metadata was provided uncurated.

Whole blood was collected in K2EDTA tubes by collaborating institutions according to the institutions' own protocols. For TCRbeta analysis, collaborators shipped samples in one of three forms: frozen whole blood, isolated PBMCs, or DNA extracted from either of those sample types. The immunoSEQ Assay, a bias-controlled multiplex PCR, was used to amplify TCRbeta CDR3 regions from genomic DNA. The published analysis was carried out like this. Within the assay, amplification of reference gene primers was used to estimate how many nucleated cells each sample contained. Sequence reads were collapsed and filtered to measure the absolute abundance of every unique TCRbeta CDR3 rearrangement. For each sample, productive Simpson clonality was calculated as the square root of Simpson's diversity index over productive rearrangements. Drawn from immuneACCESS, this table holds only the in-frame rearrangements with V and J called that TCRdb kept. Clones are partly lost; checked studies trace under half to an unresolved V gene and leave the rest unexplained. V, J and clone size were drawn from that table, and D and trimming were deduced from the DNA. Counted in this sample were about 47,000 clones; approximately 86% of them appeared once. The ten largest make up approximately 3% of the sample.

As to this clone: The target of this receptor is not known. No base quality values were provided; no much bigger clone lies one nucleotide off.

The CDR3 holds 14 amino acids from the cysteine to the phenylalanine. The sequence is cut down to CDR3 DNA, 42 bases in frame from base 1. Via the germline V gene (reference sequence), CDR1 is GTSNPN and CDR2 SVGIG. V is pruned by 4 bases and J by 4 bases, leaving 4 bases of the junction without a gene match. The V and J genes are TRBV30 and TRBJ1-2; 12 bases in the junction line up with TRBD1. The TCR comes from a man aged 50 or older with active COVID-19. The source material was peripheral blood. The DNA sequence follows: TGTGCCTGGACGGGACAGGGGGCTTTCTATGGCTACACCTTC. Its translation is CAWTGQGAFYGYTF.